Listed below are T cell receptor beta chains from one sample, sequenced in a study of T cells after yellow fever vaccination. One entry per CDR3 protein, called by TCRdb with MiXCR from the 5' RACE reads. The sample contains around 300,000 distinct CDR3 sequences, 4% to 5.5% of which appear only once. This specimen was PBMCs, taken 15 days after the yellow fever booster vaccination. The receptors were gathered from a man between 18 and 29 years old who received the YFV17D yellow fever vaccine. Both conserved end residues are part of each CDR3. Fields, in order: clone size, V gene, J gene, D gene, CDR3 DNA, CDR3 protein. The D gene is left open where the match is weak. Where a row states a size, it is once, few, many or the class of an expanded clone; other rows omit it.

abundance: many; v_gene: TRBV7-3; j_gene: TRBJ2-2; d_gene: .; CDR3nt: TGTGCCAGCAGCTTATCGGGGACCACCGGGGAGCTGTTTTTT; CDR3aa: CASSLSGTTGELFF
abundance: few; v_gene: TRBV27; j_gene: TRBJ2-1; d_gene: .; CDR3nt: TGTGCCAGCAGCGAATACAGGGGGGGCAATGAGCAGTTCTTC; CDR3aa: CASSEYRGGNEQFF
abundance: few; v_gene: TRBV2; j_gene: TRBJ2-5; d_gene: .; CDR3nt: TGTGCCAGCAAGACCGAAGAGACCCAGTACTTC; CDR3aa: CASKTEETQYF
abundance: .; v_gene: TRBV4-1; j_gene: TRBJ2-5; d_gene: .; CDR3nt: TGCGCCAGCAGTCCCTTTCGACGGGAGACCCAGTACTTC; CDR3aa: CASSPFRRETQYF
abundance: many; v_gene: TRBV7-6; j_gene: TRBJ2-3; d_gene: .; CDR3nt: TGTGCCAGCAGCTTGGGGGGCCATTGGGGAGATACGCAGTATTTT; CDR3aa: CASSLGGHWGDTQYF
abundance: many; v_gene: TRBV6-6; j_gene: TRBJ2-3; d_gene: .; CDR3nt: TGTGCCAGCAGTTACTCGAGTGATTCCATAGATACGCAGTATTTT; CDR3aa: CASSYSSDSIDTQYF
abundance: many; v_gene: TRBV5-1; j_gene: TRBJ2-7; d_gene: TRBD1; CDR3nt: TGCGCCACACGCCGGACAGGGGGGACCGAGCAGTACTTC; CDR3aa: CATRRTGGTEQYF
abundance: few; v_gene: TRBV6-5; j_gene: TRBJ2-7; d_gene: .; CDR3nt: TGTGCCAGCAGTTACGCCCGGGTCCCCTACGAGCAGTACTTC; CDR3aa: CASSYARVPYEQYF
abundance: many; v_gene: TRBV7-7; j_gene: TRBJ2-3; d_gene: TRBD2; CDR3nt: TGTGCCAGCAGCTTAGCGTCTAGCGGGGTAGATACGCAGTATTTT; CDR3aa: CASSLASSGVDTQYF
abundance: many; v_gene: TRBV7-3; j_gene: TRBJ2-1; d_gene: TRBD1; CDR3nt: TGTGCCAGCAGCTTATTTCCGGGACAGAGAGACAATGAGCAGTTCTTC; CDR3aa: CASSLFPGQRDNEQFF
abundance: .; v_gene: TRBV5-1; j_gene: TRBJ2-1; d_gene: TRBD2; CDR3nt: TGCGCCAGCAGCTTCGGCGGGGGGGTCTATGAGCAGTTCTTC; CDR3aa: CASSFGGGVYEQFF
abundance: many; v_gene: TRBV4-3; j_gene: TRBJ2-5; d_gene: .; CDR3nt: TGCGCCAGCAGCCATGGGTACACAGGTGATTTGGAAGAGACCCAGTACTTC; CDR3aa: CASSHGYTGDLEETQYF
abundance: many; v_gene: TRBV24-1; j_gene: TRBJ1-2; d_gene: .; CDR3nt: TGTGCCACCAGGGATCCAGGGGAGGGAGGCTACACCTTC; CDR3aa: CATRDPGEGGYTF
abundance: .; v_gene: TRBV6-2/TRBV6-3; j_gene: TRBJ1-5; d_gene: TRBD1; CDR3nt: TGTGCCAGCAGTTTCGACAGGGGCCGTCAGCCCCAGCATTTT; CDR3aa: CASSFDRGRQPQHF
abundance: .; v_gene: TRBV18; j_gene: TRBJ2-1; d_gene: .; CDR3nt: TGTGCCGGATCAACAGGAGACAATGAGCAGTTCTTC; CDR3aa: CAGSTGDNEQFF
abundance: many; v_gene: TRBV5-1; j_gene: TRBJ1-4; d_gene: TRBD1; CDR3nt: TGCGCCAGCGGACTCGGACAGGGTAATGAAAAACTGTTTTTT; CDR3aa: CASGLGQGNEKLFF
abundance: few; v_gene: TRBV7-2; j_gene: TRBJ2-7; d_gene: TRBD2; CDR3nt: TGTGCCAGCAGCTTTGGTAGCGGGGAATCGTTTTACGAGCAGTACTTC; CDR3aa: CASSFGSGESFYEQYF
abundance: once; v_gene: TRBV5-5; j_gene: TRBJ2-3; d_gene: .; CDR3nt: TGTGCCAGCAGCTCTTCTAGCGCCCTGAGGGGGGGCACAGATACGCAGTATTTT; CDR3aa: CASSSSSALRGGTDTQYF
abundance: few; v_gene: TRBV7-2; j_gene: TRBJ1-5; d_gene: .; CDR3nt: TGTGCCAGCAGCTCTGGGCCGAGTAGCAATCAGCCCCAGCATTTT; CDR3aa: CASSSGPSSNQPQHF
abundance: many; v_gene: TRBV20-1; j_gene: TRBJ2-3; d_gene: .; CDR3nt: TGCAGTGCTAGGTGGCAATGGACCACGCCGGGAGATACGCAGTATTTT; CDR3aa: CSARWQWTTPGDTQYF
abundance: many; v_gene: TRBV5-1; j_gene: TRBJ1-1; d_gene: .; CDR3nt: TGCGCCAGCAGCTGGGTTGACAGGCTGAACACTGAAGCTTTCTTT; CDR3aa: CASSWVDRLNTEAFF
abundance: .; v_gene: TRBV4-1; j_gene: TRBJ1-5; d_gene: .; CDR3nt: TGCGCCAGCAGCCAAGATGTCACCGCTAATCAGCCCCAGCATTTT; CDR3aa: CASSQDVTANQPQHF
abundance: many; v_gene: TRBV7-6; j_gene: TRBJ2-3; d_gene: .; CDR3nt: TGTGCCAGCAGCTTAGCTAGGGCGGGATCTAGCACAGATACGCAGTATTTT; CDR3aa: CASSLARAGSSTDTQYF
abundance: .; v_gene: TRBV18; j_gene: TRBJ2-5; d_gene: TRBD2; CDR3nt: TGTGCCAGCTCCCTCAAGGGAGGGGACGATTACCAAGAGACCCAGTACTTC; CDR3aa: CASSLKGGDDYQETQYF
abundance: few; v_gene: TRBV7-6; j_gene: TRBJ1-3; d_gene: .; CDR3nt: TGTGCCAGCAGATCGACGGGCTCTGGAAACACCATATATTTT; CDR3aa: CASRSTGSGNTIYF
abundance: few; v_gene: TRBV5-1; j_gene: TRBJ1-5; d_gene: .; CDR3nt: TGCGCCAGCAGCCTGGGGGGGTTTAGCAATCAGCCCCAGCATTTT; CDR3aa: CASSLGGFSNQPQHF
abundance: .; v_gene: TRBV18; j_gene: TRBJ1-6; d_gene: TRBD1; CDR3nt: TGTGCCAGCTCACCGGACAGGCGGGGGAATTCACCCCTCCACTTT; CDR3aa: CASSPDRRGNSPLHF
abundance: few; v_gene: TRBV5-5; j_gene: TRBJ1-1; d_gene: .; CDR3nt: TGTGCCAGCAGCTTCGAGGGCCGGGGCACTGAAGCTTTCTTT; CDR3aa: CASSFEGRGTEAFF
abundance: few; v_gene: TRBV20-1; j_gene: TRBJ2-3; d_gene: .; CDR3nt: TGCAGTGCTAGAGATGGTTGGGGGTCTGATACGCAGTATTTT; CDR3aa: CSARDGWGSDTQYF
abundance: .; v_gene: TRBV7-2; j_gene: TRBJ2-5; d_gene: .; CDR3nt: TGTGCCAGCAGCTTAGCGAAGTTAGCGCGAGAGACCCAGTACTTC; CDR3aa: CASSLAKLARETQYF
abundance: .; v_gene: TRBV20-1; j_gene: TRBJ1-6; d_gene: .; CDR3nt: TGCAGTGCTAGGGCCGATTGGGACATACACCACTTT; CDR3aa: CSARADWDIHHF
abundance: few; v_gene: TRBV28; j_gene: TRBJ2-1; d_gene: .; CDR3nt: TGTGCCAGCAGTGGACGCGGGACAGCCTACAATGAGCAGTTCTTC; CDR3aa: CASSGRGTAYNEQFF
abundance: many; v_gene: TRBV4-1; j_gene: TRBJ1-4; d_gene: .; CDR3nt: TGCGCCAGCAGCCAGTCGCGGGGCGGTGAAAAACTGTTTTTT; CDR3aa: CASSQSRGGEKLFF